The 22 T cell receptor beta chains below come from one sample, sequenced in a study of tissue T cells after allogeneic stem cell transplantation. Steroid-refractory graft-versus-host disease after allogeneic hematopoietic cell transplant qualified adults for prospective research-autopsy enrollment. Generated by immunoSEQ multiplex PCR, the TCRdb table keeps only in-frame clones and is missing some. The sample comprises 2,500 to 3,000 clones, under 75% of which are singletons, and around 14% rests with the top ten. The source was descending colon tissue, collected at autopsy. All receptors come from a male patient older than 55 with steroid-refractory graft-versus-host disease after an allogeneic stem cell transplant. Some T cells may have come from the graft donor.

This rearrangement joins TRBV7-8 to TRBJ1-6; D not resolved. The CDR3 spans 17 residues. The V gene's germline CDR1 is SGHVS and CDR2 FQNEAQ. Trimming shortened V by 1 base and J by 1 base, and 11 bases separated the two germline ends. The DNA of the CDR3 is TGTGCCAGCAGCTTAGTGGGAAGGAATTCCTATAATTCACCCCTCCACTTT. It codes for CASSLVGRNSYNSPLHF. The whole variable domain, filled in from reference TRBV7-8 and TRBJ1-6, reads GAGVSQSPRYKVAKRGQDVALRCDPISGHVSLFWYQQALGQGPEFLTYFQNEAQLDKSGLPSDRFFAERPEGSVSTLKIQRTQQEDSAVYLCASSLVGRNSYNSPLHFGNGTRLTVT.

V usage is TRBV7-9 and J usage is TRBJ2-7; D may match TRBD1 or TRBD2 (5 bases each). This CDR3 has 15 residues. The V end lost 1 base, the J end lost 0 bases, and 10 bases lay between the germline ends. CDR1 is SEHNR, CDR2 FQNEAQ, per germline (reference sequence). Here the CDR3 reads CASSLGWGSSYEQYF. The DNA of the CDR3 is TGTGCCAGCAGCTTAGGGTGGGGGAGCTCCTACGAGCAGTACTTC.

The CDR3 loop reads CASSEYGGLSTDTQYF. As DNA, the CDR3 is TGTGCCAGCAGTGAATATGGGGGGCTTAGCACAGATACGCAGTATTTT. The V call is TRBV25-1, the J call TRBJ2-3, with D tentatively TRBD1 or TRBD2 (6 bases each). Per germline, CDR1 MGHDK and CDR2 SYGVNS. The V end lost 0 bases, the J end lost 0 bases, and 10 bases lay between the germline ends. The CDR3 spans 16 residues. Looking up the rest from reference TRBV25-1 and TRBJ2-3 gives the full variable domain: EADIYQTPRYLVIGTGKKITLECSQTMGHDKMYWYQQDPGMELHLIHYSYGVNSTEKGDLSSESTVSRIRTEHFPLTLESARPSHTSQYLCASSEYGGLSTDTQYFGPGTRLTVL.

The CDR3: CASSPPSGNEQFF. The CDR3 DNA is TGCGCCAGCAGCCCACCCTCCGGCAATGAGCAGTTCTTC. This chain links TRBV4-1 with TRBJ2-1; unclear D gene. Trimming stripped 4 bases from V and 6 bases from J, with 10 bases between. Per germline, CDR1 MGHRA and CDR2 YSYEKL. The CDR3 contains 13 residues.

The genes are TRBV6-5 and TRBJ2-5; TRBD2 matches 9 bases. This CDR3 is 13 amino acids long. CDR1 is MNHEY and CDR2 is SVGAGI in the germline V gene. CDR3 loop: CQHRAGGLETQYF. The CDR3 DNA follows: TGTCAACACCGAGCGGGGGGCTTGGAGACCCAGTACTTC.

There are a few counts of this clone. The chain recombines TRBV5-4 with TRBJ1-4, with TRBD1 matching over 10 bases. With V trimmed by 4 bases and J by 8 bases, 8 bases remained unmatched. CDR3 length: 15 residues. CDR1 is SGHNT, CDR2 YYREEE, per germline (reference sequence). The CDR3 is CASSPTGTGVEKLFF. Here the CDR3 DNA reads TGTGCCAGCAGCCCCACCGGGACAGGGGTGGAAAAACTGTTTTTT.

The chain couples TRBV19 to TRBJ1-6; D not resolved. V was shortened by 7 bases and J by 2 bases, with 6 bases between the two germline ends. Germline CDR1 and CDR2: LNHDA and SQIVND (reference sequence). This CDR3 is 13 amino acids long. CDR3 nucleotide sequence: TGTGCCAGTACGCGGACCTATAATTCACCCCTCCACTTT. Translating gives CASTRTYNSPLHF.

The CDR3 region has the DNA TGTGCCACCAGCCAGGACAGCTATGGCTACACCTTC. Its translation: CATSQDSYGYTF. V usage is TRBV15 and J usage is TRBJ1-2, with D possibly being TRBD1 (6 bases). The V gene's germline CDR1 is LNHNV and CDR2 YYDKDF (reference sequence). The length of the CDR3 is 12 residues. Trimming took 5 bases from V and 4 from J, leaving 8 bases between them.

V gene TRBV6-5 combines with J gene TRBJ1-5; D is unresolved. V was pared by 1 base and J by 1 base, with 5 bases between. From germline, CDR1 is MNHEY and CDR2 SVGAGI. The CDR3 consists of 14 residues. CDR3 loop: CASSYLLSNQPQHF. The DNA for the CDR3 is TGTGCCAGCAGTTACTTACTAAGCAATCAGCCCCAGCATTTT.

This clone has more than one count but fewer than ten. The genes are TRBV5-1 and TRBJ1-1; D gene ambiguous. Germline CDR1 SGHRS, CDR2 YFSETQ. The V end lost 5 bases, the J end lost 2 bases, and 13 bases lay between the germline ends. CDR3 length: 14 amino acids. The CDR3 here is CASRPEVGNTEAFF. DNA of the CDR3: TGCGCCAGCAGACCGGAAGTGGGAAACACTGAAGCTTTCTTT.

This clone was detected only once. This rearrangement joins TRBV2 to TRBJ1-1; 7 bases map to TRBD1. The CDR3 runs 14 residues. V trimming: 5 bases; J trimming: 4 bases; junction bases outside the gene matches: 7. The germline V gene encodes CDR1 SNHLY and CDR2 FYNNEI. CDR3 DNA sequence: TGTGCCAGCAGTCCTCAGGGGGTCGGCACTGAAGCTTTCTTT. Its translation is CASSPQGVGTEAFF.

In its sample, this clone was seen a few times. V and J are TRBV7-9 and TRBJ1-2; TRBD1 matches at 7 bases. Trimming removed 5 bases from V and 3 bases from J; junction bases left unmatched: 3. Germline CDR1 and CDR2: SEHNR and FQNEAQ (reference sequence). The CDR3 runs to 13 residues. The CDR3 loop reads CASSHDRDYGYTF. In DNA form, the CDR3 reads TGTGCCAGCAGCCATGACAGGGACTATGGCTACACCTTC. Combining the CDR3 with reference TRBV7-9 and TRBJ1-2 gives the whole variable domain DTGVSQNPRHKITKRGQNVTFRCDPISEHNRLYWYRQTLGQGPEFLTYFQNEAQLEKSRLLSDRFSAERPKGSFSTLEIQRTEQGDSAMYLCASSHDRDYGYTFGSGTRLTVV.

V and J are TRBV5-6 and TRBJ2-7; D call uncertain. Between the trimmed V and J ends, which lost 7 bases and 6 bases, there was a span of 20 bases. The CDR3 covers 14 residues. CDR1 is SGHDT and CDR2 is YYEEEE in the germline V gene. The CDR3 sequence: CASCSVDTKREQYF. In DNA, the CDR3 is TGTGCCAGCTGTTCCGTAGACACCAAACGCGAGCAGTACTTC.

The V call is TRBV6-5, the J call TRBJ2-7, with D possibly called TRBD1 or TRBD2 (5 bases each). Germline V gene sequence: CDR1 MNHEY, CDR2 SVGAGI. CDR3 length equals 14 residues. V was shortened by 7 bases and J by 2 bases, with 15 bases between the two germline ends. The DNA of the CDR3 is TGTGCCAGCATAATGGGGACCCCAGCCTACGAGCAGTACTTC. This gives the protein CASIMGTPAYEQYF.

The chain carries TRBV7-2 and TRBJ1-5, with D possibly being TRBD1 (6 bases). V gave up 8 bases and J gave up 2 bases, with 13 bases separating them. The CDR3 has 14 amino acids. Germline V lookup: CDR1 SGHTA, CDR2 FQGNSA. CDR3 loop: CASGVRGGNQPQHF. The CDR3 region has the DNA TGTGCCAGCGGGGTTAGGGGGGGCAATCAGCCCCAGCATTTT.

The chain employs TRBV5-4 and TRBJ2-6, with D perhaps being TRBD1 or TRBD2 (5 bases each). Germline assignment: CDR1 SGHNT and CDR2 YYREEE (reference sequence). The germline V and J ends were trimmed by 0 bases and 4 bases, with 14 bases remaining between them. The CDR3 length is 17 residues. CDR3 bases: TGTGCCAGCAGCTTGGGGGGACGCTCGCCGGGGGCCAACGTCCTGACTTTC. Residues: CASSLGGRSPGANVLTF.

The chain joins TRBV18 to TRBJ2-5, with D possibly being TRBD2 (6 bases). There are 16 residues in the CDR3. With 6 bases removed from V and 2 bases from J, the gap between germline ends came to 19 bases. CDR1 and CDR2 (germline): KGHSH, LQKENI. The CDR3 sequence is CASSKSQGGVQETQYF. CDR3 DNA: TGTGCCAGCTCTAAGTCCCAGGGCGGGGTACAAGAGACCCAGTACTTC.

This clone was seen more than once but under ten times. This chain links TRBV27 with TRBJ1-5, with no clear D. V was pared by 6 bases and J by 3 bases, with 6 bases between. Germline-derived CDR1 and CDR2 are MNHEY and SMNVEV (reference sequence). The CDR3 contains 12 residues. The CDR3, as DNA: TGTGCCAGCAGCAGACTCAATCAGCCCCAGCATTTT. Amino acids: CASSRLNQPQHF.

V gene TRBV4-3 combines with J gene TRBJ2-1; D might be TRBD1 or TRBD2, each matching 6 bases. Per germline, CDR1 LGHNA and CDR2 YSLEER. The CDR3 spans 16 residues. V lost 2 bases and J 0 bases, leaving 11 bases between the germline ends. The CDR3 protein is CASSQRRDTSYNEQFF. The CDR3 coding sequence is TGCGCCAGCAGCCAACGGCGGGACACCTCCTACAATGAGCAGTTCTTC.

This chain connects TRBV7-2 to TRBJ2-1; D gene unclear. This CDR3 is 15 amino acids long. Germline CDR1 is SGHTA and CDR2 is FQGNSA. Trimming removed 5 bases at V and 9 bases at J, with 20 bases between. The CDR3 protein is CASSPKTMVDPEQFF. The CDR3 coding sequence is TGTGCCAGCAGCCCGAAGACCATGGTGGACCCTGAGCAGTTCTTC.

The chain combines TRBV10-3 with TRBJ2-7; 10 bases are shared with TRBD2. The germline CDR1 and CDR2 sequences are ENHRY and SYGVKD. Trimming took 5 bases from V and 0 from J; bases not matched to a gene: 4. The CDR3 has 15 residues. DNA for the CDR3: TGTGCCATCAGTCTTAGCGGGGGGAGCTCCTACGAGCAGTACTTC. This sequence encodes CAISLSGGSSYEQYF.

This rearrangement joins TRBV2 to TRBJ2-3, with TRBD2 matching 9 bases. This CDR3 has 18 residues. The trim removed 4 bases at V and 0 bases at J, leaving 11 bases unmatched. Germline V lookup: CDR1 SNHLY, CDR2 FYNNEI. CDR3 sequence (DNA): TGTGCCAGCAGTGCTTTGCGGGGGGGCTCAACTAGCACAGATACGCAGTATTTT. Its protein is CASSALRGGSTSTDTQYF. The full variable domain, with the rest looked up from reference TRBV2 and TRBJ2-3, is EPEVTQTPSHQVTQMGQEVILRCVPISNHLYFYWYRQILGQKVEFLVSFYNNEISEKSEIFDDQFSVERPDGSNFTLKIRSTKLEDSAMYFCASSALRGGSTSTDTQYFGPGTRLTVL.